Sequencing of this TCR beta chain was carried out in a study of beta chain features in type 1 diabetes. Study-level background: Healthy donors, compared against patients, showed similar age, gender and cell yields.

Germline V gives CDR1 SGHDT, CDR2 YYEEEE. The CDR3 is 16 amino acids. The V end was cut by 0 bases, the J end by 3 bases, with 16 bases between. Points from the study as a whole: There were fewer insertions and more deletions at the VDJ junctions of type 1 diabetes patients.

This clone has a handful of counts. As yet, its antigen is unknown. Expressed TCRB transcripts got sequenced, as all isolated RNA was reverse transcribed. Libraries were prepared by immunoSEQ multiplex PCR; TCRdb keeps only in-frame clonotypes and omits some of them. The data show roughly 500,000 clones, approximately 30% seen once. V and J are TRBV5-6 and TRBJ2-7; D not certain. The source material was naive CD4+ T cells from blood. The origin of this receptor is a man aged 18 to 29 in good health. CDR3 in DNA: TGTGCCAGCAGCTTGGCCTTTGGGAAATTAAGCTACGAGCAGTACTTC. Translating it yields CASSLAFGKLSYEQYF.